A selection of T cell receptor beta chains follows, all from one sample in a study of blood T cell repertoires in COVID-19. Profiled with immunoSEQ multiplex PCR; TCRdb holds only in-frame clones, not every one. The sample contains some 160,000 clones, 78% of which appear only once. The sample comprised peripheral blood. These receptors were taken from a woman of 80 years or more with acute or convalescent COVID-19. CDR3s include the opening cysteine and the closing phenylalanine or tryptophan. The order of the fields is D gene, clone size, J gene, V gene, CDR3 protein, CDR3 DNA. A D gene is named only where the DNA matches it firmly. Not every row has a clone size; where given, it reads once, few, many or a size class.

>-|-|TRBJ2-7|TRBV10-1
CASSGAGTYEQYF
TGCGCCAGCAGTGGGGCAGGTACCTACGAGCAGTACTTC
>-|-|TRBJ2-6|TRBV19
CASSISVGANVLTF
TGTGCCAGTAGTATATCCGTGGGGGCCAACGTCCTGACTTTC
>-|-|TRBJ2-1|TRBV6-5
CASSNNYNEQFF
TGTGCCAGCAGTAACAATTACAATGAGCAGTTCTTC
>-|-|TRBJ1-5|TRBV7-9
CASSRDIGGQPQHF
TGTGCCAGCAGCCGGGACATAGGGGGACAGCCCCAGCATTTT
>TRBD1|-|TRBJ2-3|TRBV2
CASKRDRATDTQYF
TGTGCCAGCAAACGGGACAGGGCAACAGATACGCAGTATTTT
>TRBD1|few|TRBJ1-6|TRBV5-8
CASSLTGYSPLHF
TGTGCCAGCAGCCTGACAGGGTACTCACCCCTCCACTTT
>-|-|TRBJ1-1|TRBV11-2
CASSGGQIYTEAFF
TGTGCCAGCAGCGGAGGACAGATTTACACTGAAGCTTTCTTT
>-|-|TRBJ1-1|TRBV7-9
CASSLAYRQAEAFF
TGTGCCAGCAGCTTAGCTTACCGACAGGCTGAAGCTTTCTTT
>TRBD1|-|TRBJ2-7|TRBV28
CASSFPQGANEQYF
TGTGCCAGCAGTTTCCCGCAGGGGGCCAACGAGCAGTACTTC
>-|-|TRBJ1-1|TRBV2
CASSPELNTEAFF
TGTGCCAGCAGTCCCGAGTTGAACACTGAAGCTTTCTTT
>TRBD2|many|TRBJ2-1|TRBV19
CASSQGTSAYNEQFF
TGTGCCAGTAGCCAGGGGACTAGCGCGTACAATGAGCAGTTCTTC
>TRBD2|-|TRBJ2-3|TRBV4-1
CASSQGQRESDTQYF
TGCGCCAGCAGCCAAGGTCAGCGGGAGTCCGATACGCAGTATTTT
>TRBD1|-|TRBJ1-2|TRBV14
CASSQGTGTNYGYTF
TGTGCCAGCAGCCAAGGGACAGGAACTAACTATGGCTACACCTTC
>-|once|TRBJ1-5|TRBV30
CAWRRMGGDNQPQHF
TGTGCCTGGAGGAGAATGGGGGGGGACAATCAGCCCCAGCATTTT
>TRBD1|-|TRBJ1-1|TRBV11-2
CASSTGQGDTEAFF
TGTGCCAGCAGTACCGGACAGGGGGACACTGAAGCTTTCTTT
>-|-|TRBJ2-3|TRBV30
CAWSVGLAGITDTQYF
TGTGCCTGGAGTGTAGGGCTAGCTGGTATCACAGATACGCAGTATTTT
>-|-|TRBJ1-2|TRBV29-1
CSVEDGGGGYGYTF
TGCAGCGTTGAAGATGGCGGGGGCGGCTATGGCTACACCTTC
>TRBD2|-|TRBJ2-1|TRBV4-1
CASSQGTSGGPSSYNEQFF
TGCGCCAGCAGCCAGGGGACTAGCGGGGGGCCGAGCTCCTACAATGAGCAGTTCTTC
>TRBD2|few|TRBJ2-2|TRBV3-1/TRBV3-2
CASSPRLAGGPHGELFF
TGTGCCAGCAGTCCTCGACTAGCGGGAGGACCCCACGGGGAGCTGTTTTTT
>-|-|TRBJ1-1|TRBV29-1
CSVEPETVNTEAFF
TGCAGCGTTGAACCCGAGACAGTAAACACTGAAGCTTTCTTT
>TRBD2|-|TRBJ2-7|TRBV27
CASSAGREVHEQYF
TGTGCCAGTTCCGCGGGGCGGGAGGTCCACGAGCAGTACTTC
>-|-|TRBJ2-2|TRBV5-1
CASSPWSGTTGELFF
TGCGCCAGCAGCCCGTGGAGCGGAACCACCGGGGAGCTGTTTTTT
>TRBD2|many|TRBJ2-7|TRBV28
CASSLGDYSYEQYF
TGTGCCAGCAGTTTAGGGGACTACTCCTACGAGCAGTACTTC
>-|-|TRBJ1-2|TRBV3-1/TRBV3-2
CASRSTSNYGYTF
TGTGCCAGCAGGTCGACTTCTAACTATGGCTACACCTTC
>TRBD2|few|TRBJ2-7|TRBV29-1
CSVELSGDSYEQYF
TGCAGCGTTGAGCTCAGCGGGGACTCCTACGAGCAGTACTTC
>TRBD1|few|TRBJ1-2|TRBV6-2/TRBV6-3
CASSPITGETNYGYTF
TGTGCCAGCAGTCCGATTACAGGGGAGACAAACTATGGCTACACCTTC
>-|-|TRBJ2-1|TRBV3-1/TRBV3-2
CASSPQGGQHNEQFF
TGTGCCAGCAGCCCACAGGGTGGTCAACACAATGAGCAGTTCTTC
>TRBD2|-|TRBJ2-7|TRBV7-8
CASSSLAGVAYEQYF
TGTGCCAGCAGCTCCCTAGCGGGGGTTGCCTACGAGCAGTACTTC
>-|-|TRBJ1-5|TRBV28
CASVGQPNQPQHF
TGTGCCAGCGTTGGGCAGCCCAATCAGCCCCAGCATTTT
>-|once|TRBJ2-1|TRBV10-2
CASSAGNTYNEQFF
TGCGCCAGCAGCGCGGGGAACACCTACAATGAGCAGTTCTTC
>TRBD2|-|TRBJ2-1|TRBV12-5
CASGAPGTSQKNEQFF
TGTGCTAGTGGTGCCCCCGGGACTAGTCAAAAGAATGAGCAGTTCTTC
>TRBD1|-|TRBJ1-1|TRBV9
CASSRTGANTEAFF
TGTGCCAGCAGCAGGACAGGAGCGAACACTGAAGCTTTCTTT
>-|few|TRBJ1-5|TRBV6-2/TRBV6-3
CASSSRVGNQPQHF
TGTGCCAGCAGTTCGAGGGTAGGCAATCAGCCCCAGCATTTT
>-|-|TRBJ2-7|TRBV13
CASSPTYEQYF
TGTGCCAGCAGCCCAACCTACGAGCAGTACTTC
>-|-|TRBJ2-7|TRBV7-9
CASSLVALGAIYEQYF
TGTGCCAGCAGCTTAGTAGCGTTGGGGGCCATCTACGAGCAGTACTTC
>-|-|TRBJ1-5|TRBV12-3/TRBV12-4
CASRQGDPGPQHF
TGTGCCAGCAGACAGGGAGACCCGGGGCCCCAGCATTTT
>-|-|TRBJ2-7|TRBV7-2
CASSPGGHSYEQYF
TGTGCCAGCAGTCCAGGAGGTCACTCCTACGAGCAGTACTTC
>TRBD1|-|TRBJ1-2|TRBV28
CASSSTGGIGYTF
TGTGCCAGCAGCTCTACAGGGGGCATAGGCTACACCTTC
>TRBD1|-|TRBJ2-7|TRBV28
CATSHPQGQGAPRSSYEQYF
TGTGCCACCTCCCACCCCCAGGGACAGGGGGCCCCAAGGAGCTCCTACGAGCAGTACTTC
>-|few|TRBJ1-2|TRBV5-1
CASSGQRDGYTF
TGCGCCAGCAGTGGTCAGAGGGATGGCTACACCTTC
>TRBD1|-|TRBJ2-5|TRBV11-2
CASSSDRAETQYF
TGTGCCAGCAGCTCCGACAGGGCAGAGACCCAGTACTTC
>TRBD2|many|TRBJ2-1|TRBV19
CASKVPEAGSNEQFF
TGTGCCAGTAAGGTCCCGGAAGCGGGAAGCAATGAGCAGTTCTTC
>-|once|TRBJ2-1|TRBV10-2
CASRAVNEQFF
TGCGCCAGCAGGGCTGTCAATGAGCAGTTCTTC
>TRBD1|once|TRBJ1-2|TRBV5-1
CASSAGQGDYGYTF
TGCGCCAGCAGCGCTGGACAGGGAGACTATGGCTACACCTTC
>-|-|TRBJ2-7|TRBV5-1
CASSVVGQMRDEQYF
TGCGCCAGCAGCGTGGTGGGACAAATGAGGGACGAGCAGTACTTC
>-|-|TRBJ1-2|TRBV29-1
CSVDSNYGYTF
TGCAGCGTTGACAGTAACTATGGCTACACCTTC
>TRBD1|-|TRBJ1-2|TRBV2
CASRTGDGYTF
TGTGCCAGCAGGACAGGGGATGGCTACACCTTC
>-|-|TRBJ2-6|TRBV19
CASSTFRDYQSSGANVLTF
TGTGCCAGCAGTACGTTCCGGGATTATCAATCCTCTGGGGCCAACGTCCTGACTTTC
>TRBD1|-|TRBJ2-3|TRBV5-5
CASSWGTGADTQYF
TGTGCCAGCAGCTGGGGGACAGGAGCAGATACGCAGTATTTT